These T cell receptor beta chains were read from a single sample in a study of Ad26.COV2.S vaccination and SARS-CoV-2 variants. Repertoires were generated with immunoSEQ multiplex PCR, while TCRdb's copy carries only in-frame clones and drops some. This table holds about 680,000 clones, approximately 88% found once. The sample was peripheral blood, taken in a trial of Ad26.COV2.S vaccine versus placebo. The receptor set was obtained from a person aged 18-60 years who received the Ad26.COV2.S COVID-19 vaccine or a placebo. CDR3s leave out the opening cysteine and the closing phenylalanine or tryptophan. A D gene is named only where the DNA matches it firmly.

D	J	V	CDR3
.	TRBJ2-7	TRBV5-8	ASSLARAQY
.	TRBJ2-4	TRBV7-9	ASSATGVTNIQY
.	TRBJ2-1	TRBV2	ASKSEEAPGEQF
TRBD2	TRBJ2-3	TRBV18	ASSPYELAGDTDTQY
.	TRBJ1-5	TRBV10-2	ASSDVSGEEQPQH
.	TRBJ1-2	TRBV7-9	ASSLQGGRGYT
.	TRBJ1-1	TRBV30	ARDRANTEAF
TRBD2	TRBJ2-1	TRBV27	ASSLLPTSGAFYNEQF
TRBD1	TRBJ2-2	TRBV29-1	SGTGGPGTGELF
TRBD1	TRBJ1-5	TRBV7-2	ASSWGTGMSNQPQH
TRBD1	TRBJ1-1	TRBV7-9	ASSRQGMNTEAF
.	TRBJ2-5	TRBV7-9	ASSNPGETQY
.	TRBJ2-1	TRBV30	AWSIAPGNNEQF
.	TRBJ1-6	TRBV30	AWSAVGPYNSPLH
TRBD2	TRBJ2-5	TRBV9	ASSVGSGLHQETQY
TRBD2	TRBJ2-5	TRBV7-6	ASSPTSGGVRTQY
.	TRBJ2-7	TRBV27	ASSPPPPSYEQY
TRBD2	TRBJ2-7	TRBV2	ASSVGLAGGSYEQY
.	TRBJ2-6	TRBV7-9	ASSRGRAGANVLT
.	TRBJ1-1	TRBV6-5	ASSYSTKTEAF
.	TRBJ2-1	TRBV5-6	ASSLGNEQF
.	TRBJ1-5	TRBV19	ASSGGGRYQPQH
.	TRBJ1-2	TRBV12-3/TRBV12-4	ASCPSGAGYT
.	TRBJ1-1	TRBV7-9	ASSFPGDRSGRTEAF
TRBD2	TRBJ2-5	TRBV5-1	ASSIGLADSQETQY
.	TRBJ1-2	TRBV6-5	ASSYGEGGVGYT
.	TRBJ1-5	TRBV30	AWSVGGDGQPQH
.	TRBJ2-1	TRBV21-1	ASSKIVTSSLHNEQF
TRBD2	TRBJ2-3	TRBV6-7	ASRLIAGSTDTQY
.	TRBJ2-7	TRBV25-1	ASSEYQWVGEQY
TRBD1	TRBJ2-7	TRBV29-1	SVRTGHSYEQY